These 27 T cell receptor beta chains were all obtained from the same sample, sequenced in a study of shared clonotypes between healthy human individuals. CD45RO-negative cells were positively selected for CCR7, leaving out terminally differentiated effector memory CD45RA+ cells. The repertoire was sequenced with immunoSEQ multiplex PCR; TCRdb's copy has only in-frame clones and lacks some. The sample carries under 850,000 clones, 92% recorded once. The sequencing input was naive CD8+ T cells sorted from blood. The origin of the receptors is a man aged 25 to 40 in good health.

This clone appeared once. The CDR3 coding sequence is TGTGCCAGCTCACCCGGGATTCCGAACACCGGGGAGCTGTTTTTT. It encodes CASSPGIPNTGELFF. The chain uses TRBV18 and TRBJ2-2; tentative D call: TRBD2 (5 bases). Germline assignment: CDR1 KGHSH and CDR2 LQKENI. Trimming took 3 bases from V and 0 from J, leaving 8 bases between them. This CDR3 has 15 residues.

This clone was seen a single time. This sequence joins TRBV7-9 and TRBJ2-3; 7 bases are shared with TRBD2. In germline, CDR1 is SEHNR, CDR2 FQNEAQ (reference sequence). The CDR3 has 15 residues. The J segment lost 3 bases and the V segment lost 3 bases, leaving 6 bases of the junction unmatched. CDR3 sequence (DNA): TGTGCCAGCAGCTTTTGGCGGGAGCTTACAGATACGCAGTATTTT. This translates into CASSFWRELTDTQYF.

The chain is built from TRBV5-1 and TRBJ2-5; D is tentatively TRBD1 or TRBD2 (7 bases each). This CDR3 has 18 residues. Deletions cut 5 bases from V and 1 base from J, with 24 bases between. Germline CDR1 SGHRS, CDR2 YFSETQ. CDR3 nucleotides: TGCGCCAGCAGTACCGCAGGGGGGGCGAATAATTTCCAAGAGACCCAGTACTTC. Amino acid sequence: CASSTAGGANNFQETQYF.

The chain recombines TRBV7-9 with TRBJ2-1, with D possibly TRBD2 on 6 matching bases. The CDR3 has 15 amino acids. In germline, CDR1 is SEHNR, CDR2 FQNEAQ (reference sequence). V gave up 4 bases and J gave up 3 bases, with 13 bases separating them. This CDR3 is CASSSRLDGYNEQFF. CDR3 in DNA: TGTGCCAGCAGCTCACGACTAGACGGCTACAATGAGCAGTTCTTC.

The chain uses TRBV9 and TRBJ2-7; TRBD1 matches 9 bases. The CDR3 has 21 residues. V lost 0 bases and J lost 0; bases outside the gene matches: 19. The germline CDR1 and CDR2 sequences are SGDLS and YYNGEE. CDR3 sequence reads: CASSVGEDRGSRALSSYEQYF. CDR3 sequence (DNA): TGTGCCAGCAGCGTAGGGGAGGACAGGGGATCTCGCGCGCTAAGCTCCTACGAGCAGTACTTC.

The V call is TRBV2, the J call TRBJ2-7; perhaps TRBD2 as D (5 bases). Trimming took off 7 bases at V and 4 bases at J, with 14 bases between the two ends. This CDR3 contains 13 residues. CDR1 and CDR2 from the germline V gene are SNHLY and FYNNEI. The CDR3 DNA reads as TGTGCCAGCACGTCCCGAGGGCTTTACGAGCAGTACTTC. Residues: CASTSRGLYEQYF.

V and J are TRBV27 and TRBJ2-1, with 9 bases identical to TRBD1. Per germline, CDR1 MNHEY and CDR2 SMNVEV (reference sequence). CDR3 size: 15 residues. Trimming removed 4 bases from V and 6 bases from J; junction bases left unmatched: 7. The DNA for the CDR3 is TGTGCCAGCAGTTCGCTGGGACAGGGTTTCAATGAGCAGTTCTTC. Residues: CASSSLGQGFNEQFF.

The V and J genes are TRBV7-8 and TRBJ2-3; D not certain. V was shortened by 5 bases and J by 2 bases, with 11 bases between the two germline ends. This CDR3 comprises 14 residues. Germline CDR1 and CDR2: SGHVS and FQNEAQ. As DNA, the CDR3 is TGTGCCAGCAGCCCCGTTCTCGACACAGATACGCAGTATTTT. Translated: CASSPVLDTDTQYF.

The chain links TRBV10-1 to TRBJ2-3; D not resolved. Germline V gene sequence: CDR1 WNHNN, CDR2 SYGVQD (reference sequence). Trimming took off 6 bases at V and 0 bases at J, with 7 bases between the two ends. The CDR3 is made up of 13 amino acids. Here the CDR3 reads CASSGASTDTQYF. The CDR3 nucleotides are TGCGCCAGCAGCGGAGCAAGCACAGATACGCAGTATTTT.

The V gene is TRBV5-1, the J gene TRBJ2-1; perhaps D is TRBD1 or TRBD2 (5 bases each). The germline V and J ends were trimmed by 4 bases and 7 bases, with 15 bases remaining between them. The V gene's germline CDR1 is SGHRS and CDR2 YFSETQ. The CDR3 consists of 14 residues. The CDR3 loop is CASSHDGARNEQFF. CDR3 nucleotide sequence: TGCGCCAGCAGCCACGACGGGGCGAGGAATGAGCAGTTCTTC.

The J gene is TRBJ1-2, the V gene TRBV27, with 7 bases matching TRBD1. The CDR3 sequence is 14 residues long. Looked up from germline, CDR1 is MNHEY and CDR2 is SMNVEV (reference sequence). Unmatched junction bases numbered 8, after V lost 2 bases and J lost 8 bases. The CDR3 is CASSLRGRTRGYTF. CDR3 DNA: TGTGCCAGCAGTTTAAGGGGGCGGACAAGAGGCTACACCTTC.

The gene calls are TRBV18 and TRBJ2-7, with a tentative D call TRBD1 (5 bases). Germline-derived CDR1 and CDR2 are KGHSH and LQKENI. Trimming pared 3 bases from V and 3 bases from J, leaving 9 bases between. The CDR3 has 13 amino acids. CDR3 coding DNA: TGTGCCAGCTCACCCGGACAAAACTACGAGCAGTACTTC. This encodes CASSPGQNYEQYF.

The chain combines TRBV6-5 with TRBJ2-2; D may be TRBD2 (6 bases). The CDR3 length is 15 residues. Germline V gene lookup returns CDR1 MNHEY and CDR2 SVGAGI. Between the trimmed V and J ends, which lost 6 bases and 0 bases, there was a span of 11 bases. This CDR3 reads CASRIAVTNTGELFF. The CDR3 bases are TGTGCCAGCAGAATAGCGGTCACGAACACCGGGGAGCTGTTTTTT.

The chain carries TRBV18 and TRBJ2-2; 9 nucleotides line up with TRBD2. This CDR3 contains 18 residues. Looked up from germline, CDR1 is KGHSH and CDR2 is LQKENI. V lost 11 bases and J lost 1; bases outside the gene matches: 17. CDR3 loop: CASMTTASGKLNTGELFF. In DNA, the CDR3 is TGTGCCTCCATGACCACGGCTAGCGGGAAGTTGAACACCGGGGAGCTGTTTTTT.

This chain links TRBV19 with TRBJ1-5; D may be TRBD1 (5 bases). The CDR3 extends over 14 amino acids. The V end lost 5 bases, the J end lost 5 bases, and 13 bases lay between the germline ends. The germline CDR1 and CDR2 sequences are LNHDA and SQIVND (reference sequence). In nucleotides, the CDR3 is TGTGCCAGTAGTGGCTGGGGCCCCTATCAGCCCCAGCATTTT. It codes for CASSGWGPYQPQHF.

This chain connects TRBV4-1 to TRBJ2-1; 9 bases agree with TRBD2. Germline V gene sequence: CDR1 MGHRA, CDR2 YSYEKL. The trim removed 2 bases at V and 2 bases at J, leaving 7 bases unmatched. The CDR3 loop spans 17 amino acids. The DNA for the CDR3 is TGCGCCAGCAGCCAAACCCCGGGCGGGAGGGCCTACAATGAGCAGTTCTTC. Protein sequence: CASSQTPGGRAYNEQFF.

This clone was observed a single time. The chain is built from TRBV29-1 and TRBJ2-7; D is unclear. CDR1 is SQVTM and CDR2 is ANQGSEA in the germline V gene. The CDR3 runs to 15 residues. V was clipped by 6 bases and J by 3 bases, with 21 bases between them. The DNA for the CDR3 is TGCAGCGTAGTCCTACAGCGAACAGAAAGCTACGAGCAGTACTTC. Amino acids: CSVVLQRTESYEQYF.

The chain couples TRBV15 to TRBJ2-1; 13 nucleotides match TRBD2. This CDR3 comprises 13 residues. Trimming removed 9 bases from V and 7 bases from J; junction bases left unmatched: 3. From germline, CDR1 is LNHNV and CDR2 YYDKDF (reference sequence). The CDR3 region has the DNA TGTGCCACTGGACTAGCGGGAGTTAATGAGCAGTTCTTC. As protein: CATGLAGVNEQFF.

The chain recombines TRBV27 with TRBJ1-5; no clear D gene. Germline assignment: CDR1 MNHEY and CDR2 SMNVEV (reference sequence). V lost 6 bases and J 2 bases, leaving 5 bases between the germline ends. The CDR3 has 12 residues. CDR3 DNA: TGTGCCAGCAGCAGAGGCAATCAGCCCCAGCATTTT. Residues: CASSRGNQPQHF.

This clone was counted between two and nine times. CDR3 region: CASTGTYEQYF. The CDR3 DNA sequence: TGTGCCAGCACAGGGACCTACGAGCAGTACTTC. The chain links TRBV28 to TRBJ2-7, with D perhaps matching TRBD1 (5 bases). Germline lookup yields CDR1 MDHEN and CDR2 SYDVKM. This CDR3 spans 11 amino acids. Trimming took off 7 bases at V and 2 bases at J, with 6 bases between the two ends. The variable domain in full, with the rest retrieved from reference TRBV28 and TRBJ2-7, is DVKVTQSSRYLVKRTGEKVFLECVQDMDHENMFWYRQDPGLGLRLIYFSYDVKMKEKGDIPEGYSVSREKKERFSLILESASTNQTSMYLCASTGTYEQYFGPGTRLTVT.

The chain has TRBV4-3 and TRBJ1-1; TRBD1 matches 7 bases. Germline V gene data show CDR1 as LGHNA and CDR2 as YSLEER. The V gene end was trimmed by 0 bases and the J gene end by 7 bases; junction bases not matched to a gene: 5. This CDR3 is 14 amino acids long. The CDR3 protein is CASSQERGTVEAFF. The CDR3, as DNA: TGCGCCAGCAGCCAAGAGAGAGGGACAGTTGAAGCTTTCTTT.

This chain joins TRBV9 and TRBJ2-5; D assignment may be TRBD1 or TRBD2 (6 bases each). CDR3 length: 12 residues. The V gene's germline CDR1 is SGDLS and CDR2 YYNGEE. V dropped 0 bases and J dropped 7 bases, with 7 bases sitting between them. The CDR3 nucleotides read TGTGCCAGCAGCGTAGAGGGGGGGACCCAGTACTTC. This translates into CASSVEGGTQYF. The whole variable domain, filled in from reference TRBV9 and TRBJ2-5, reads DSGVTQTPKHLITATGQRVTLRCSPRSGDLSVYWYQQSLDQGLQFLIQYYNGEERAKGNILERFSAQQFPDLHSELNLSSLELGDSALYFCASSVEGGTQYFGPGTRLLVL.

This chain joins TRBV27 and TRBJ2-7, with 10 bases matching TRBD1. With V trimmed by 11 bases and J by 6 bases, 4 bases remained unmatched. From germline, CDR1 is MNHEY and CDR2 SMNVEV (reference sequence). CDR3 length equals 11 residues. CDR3 sequence (DNA): TGTGCCGCGAGGGACAGGGGCGAGCAGTACTTC. The encoded protein is CAARDRGEQYF.

V and J are TRBV5-1 and TRBJ1-1; unclear D gene. The CDR3 totals 16 residues. Germline V gene sequence: CDR1 SGHRS, CDR2 YFSETQ. V was pared by 0 bases and J by 8 bases, with 20 bases between. For the CDR3, the DNA is TGCGCCAGCAGCTTGGCTGGGATAGGCGCTGTCCCAGAAGCTTTCTTT. Its translation: CASSLAGIGAVPEAFF.

This chain joins TRBV29-1 and TRBJ1-5; TRBD1 agrees at 8 bases. The germline gives CDR1 SQVTM, CDR2 ANQGSEA. The ends lost 5 bases at V and 7 bases at J; junction bases unmatched: 10. This CDR3 has 14 amino acids. The CDR3 reads CSVNFDRGGQPQHF. The CDR3 DNA is TGCAGCGTTAACTTTGACAGGGGTGGACAGCCCCAGCATTTT.

The chain links TRBV15 to TRBJ2-3; TRBD2 is a possible D gene (6 bases). V was trimmed by 3 bases and J by 1 base, leaving 8 bases between them. The CDR3 runs 14 residues. Germline V gene lookup returns CDR1 LNHNV and CDR2 YYDKDF (reference sequence). CDR3 nucleotides: TGTGCCACCAGCAGGGGACTGGGCACAGATACGCAGTATTTT. Its protein product is CATSRGLGTDTQYF. The variable domain in full, with the rest retrieved from reference TRBV15 and TRBJ2-3, is DAMVIQNPRYQVTQFGKPVTLSCSQTLNHNVMYWYQQKSSQAPKLLFHYYDKDFNNEADTPDNFQSRRPNTSFCFLDIRSPGLGDTAMYLCATSRGLGTDTQYFGPGTRLTVL.

The CDR3 DNA is TGTGCCAGCAGCTTAGTAAAGGGGGGGACATCCTACAATGAGCAGTTCTTC. Its translation: CASSLVKGGTSYNEQFF. V gene TRBV11-3 combines with J gene TRBJ2-1; weak D call: TRBD2 (7 bases). The CDR3 is 17 residues long. CDR1 is SGHNT, CDR2 YENEEA, per germline. V was clipped by 1 base and J by 1 base, with 14 bases between them. The full variable domain, with the rest looked up from reference TRBV11-3 and TRBJ2-1, is EAGVVQSPRYKIIEKKQPVAFWCNPISGHNTLYWYLQNLGQGPELLIRYENEEAVDDSQLPKDRFSAERLKGVDSTLKIQPAELGDSAVYLCASSLVKGGTSYNEQFFGPGTRLTVL.